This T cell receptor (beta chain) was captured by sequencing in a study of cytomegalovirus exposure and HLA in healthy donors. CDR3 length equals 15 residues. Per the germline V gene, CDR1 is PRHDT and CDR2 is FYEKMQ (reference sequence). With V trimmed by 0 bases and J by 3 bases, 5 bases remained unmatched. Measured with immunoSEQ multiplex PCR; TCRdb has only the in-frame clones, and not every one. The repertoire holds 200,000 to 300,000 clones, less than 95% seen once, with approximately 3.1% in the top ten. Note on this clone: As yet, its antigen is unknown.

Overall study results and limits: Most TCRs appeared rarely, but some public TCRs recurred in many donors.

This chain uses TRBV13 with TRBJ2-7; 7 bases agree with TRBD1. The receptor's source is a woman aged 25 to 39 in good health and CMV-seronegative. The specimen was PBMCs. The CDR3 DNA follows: TGTGCCAGCAGCTTAGGGACAGGGTCGAACTACGAGCAGTACTTC. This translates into CASSLGTGSNYEQYF.